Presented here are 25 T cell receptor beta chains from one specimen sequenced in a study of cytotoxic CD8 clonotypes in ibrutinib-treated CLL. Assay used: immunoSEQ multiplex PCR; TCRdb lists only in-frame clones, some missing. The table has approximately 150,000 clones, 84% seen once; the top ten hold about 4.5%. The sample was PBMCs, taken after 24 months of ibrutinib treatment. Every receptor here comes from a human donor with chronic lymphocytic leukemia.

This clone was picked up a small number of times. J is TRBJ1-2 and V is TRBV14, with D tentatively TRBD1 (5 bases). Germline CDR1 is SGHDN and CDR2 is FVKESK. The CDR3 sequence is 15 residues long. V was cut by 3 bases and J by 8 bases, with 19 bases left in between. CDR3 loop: CASSQSGARAKGYTF. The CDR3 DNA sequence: TGTGCCAGCAGCCAGAGTGGGGCGAGAGCTAAGGGCTACACCTTC.

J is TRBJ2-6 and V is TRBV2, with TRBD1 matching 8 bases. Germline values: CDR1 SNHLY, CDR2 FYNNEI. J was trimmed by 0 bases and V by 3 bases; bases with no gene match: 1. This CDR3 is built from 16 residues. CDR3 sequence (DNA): TGTGCCAGCAGTGAGACAGGGGTCTCTGGGGCCAACGTCCTGACTTTC. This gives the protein CASSETGVSGANVLTF.

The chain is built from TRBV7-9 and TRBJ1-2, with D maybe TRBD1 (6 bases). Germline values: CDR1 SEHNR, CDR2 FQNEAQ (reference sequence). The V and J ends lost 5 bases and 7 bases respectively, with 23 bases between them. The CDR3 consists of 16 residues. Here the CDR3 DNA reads TGTGCCAGCAGCCCCCCCCCACCCGGGGGCGGGAGTGGCTACACCTTC. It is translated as CASSPPPPGGGSGYTF.

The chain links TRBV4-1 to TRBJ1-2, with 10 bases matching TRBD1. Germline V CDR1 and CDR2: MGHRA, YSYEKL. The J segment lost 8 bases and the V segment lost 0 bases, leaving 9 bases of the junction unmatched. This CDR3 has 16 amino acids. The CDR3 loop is CASSQDTVDRGPGYTF. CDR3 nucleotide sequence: TGCGCCAGCAGCCAAGATACTGTCGACAGGGGGCCCGGCTACACCTTC.

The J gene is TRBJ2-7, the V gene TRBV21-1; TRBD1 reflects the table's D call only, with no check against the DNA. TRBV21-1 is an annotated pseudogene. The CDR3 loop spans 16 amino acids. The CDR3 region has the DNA TGTGCCAGCAGCAAAGTTAGGGAAGGGGGCTCCTACGAGCAGTACTTC. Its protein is CASSKVREGGSYEQYF.

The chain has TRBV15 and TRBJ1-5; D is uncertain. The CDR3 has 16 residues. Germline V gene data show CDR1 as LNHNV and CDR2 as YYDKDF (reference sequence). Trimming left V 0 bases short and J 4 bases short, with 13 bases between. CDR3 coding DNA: TGTGCCACCAGCAGAGATCCGAGGACGGGTAATCAGCCCCAGCATTTT. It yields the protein CATSRDPRTGNQPQHF.

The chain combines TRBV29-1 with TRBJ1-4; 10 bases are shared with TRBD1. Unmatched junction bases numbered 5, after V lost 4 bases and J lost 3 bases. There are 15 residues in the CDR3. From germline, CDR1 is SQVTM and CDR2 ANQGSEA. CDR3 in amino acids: CSVVTGGAANEKLFF. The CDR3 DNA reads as TGCAGCGTTGTGACAGGGGGCGCAGCTAATGAAAAACTGTTTTTT.

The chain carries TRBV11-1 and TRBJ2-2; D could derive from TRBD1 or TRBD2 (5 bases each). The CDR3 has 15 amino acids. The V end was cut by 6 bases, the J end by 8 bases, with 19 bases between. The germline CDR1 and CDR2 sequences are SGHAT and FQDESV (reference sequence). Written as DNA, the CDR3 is TGTGCCAGCAGTCGCCGGGACGCCATCCCGGGGGAGCTGTTTTTT. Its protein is CASSRRDAIPGELFF.

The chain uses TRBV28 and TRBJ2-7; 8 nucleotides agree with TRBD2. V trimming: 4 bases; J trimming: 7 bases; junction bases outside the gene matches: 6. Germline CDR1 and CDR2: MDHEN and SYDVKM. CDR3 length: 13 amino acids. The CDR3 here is CASSSGGLWEQYF. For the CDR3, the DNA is TGTGCCAGCAGTTCGGGGGGGCTGTGGGAGCAGTACTTC.

CDR3 region: CASSLDRSYEQYF. CDR3 bases: TGTGCCAGCAGCTTGGACCGATCCTACGAGCAGTACTTC. This chain joins TRBV11-2 and TRBJ2-5; no clear D. The tail of the sequence fits TRBJ2-7 better, so the J call may be wrong. CDR1 and CDR2 from the germline V gene are SGHAT and FQNNGV. The CDR3 has 13 residues.

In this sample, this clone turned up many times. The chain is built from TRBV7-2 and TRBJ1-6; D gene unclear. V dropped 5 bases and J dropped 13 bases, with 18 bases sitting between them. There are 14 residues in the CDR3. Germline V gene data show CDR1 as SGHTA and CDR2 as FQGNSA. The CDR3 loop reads CASSVAIGSAPLHF. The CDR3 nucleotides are TGTGCCAGCAGCGTCGCGATCGGTTCGGCTCCCCTCCACTTT.

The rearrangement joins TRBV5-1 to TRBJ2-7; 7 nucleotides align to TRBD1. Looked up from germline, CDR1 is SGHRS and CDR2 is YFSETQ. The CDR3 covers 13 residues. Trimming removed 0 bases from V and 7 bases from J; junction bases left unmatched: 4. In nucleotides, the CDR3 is TGCGCCAGCAGCTTGGACAGGGGCTGGGAGCAGTACTTC. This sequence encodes CASSLDRGWEQYF.

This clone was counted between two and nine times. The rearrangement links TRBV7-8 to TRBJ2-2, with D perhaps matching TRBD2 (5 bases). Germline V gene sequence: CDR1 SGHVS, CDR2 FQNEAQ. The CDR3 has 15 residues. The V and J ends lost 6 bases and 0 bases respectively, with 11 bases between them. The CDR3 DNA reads TGTGCCAGCAGAAAATCAGCGGCGAACACCGGGGAGCTGTTTTTT. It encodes CASRKSAANTGELFF.

The CDR3 here is CASSIKGNYGYTF. In DNA form, the CDR3 reads TGTGCCAGTAGTATTAAGGGAAACTATGGCTACACCTTC. The chain has TRBV19 and TRBJ1-2; D is uncertain. The CDR3 covers 13 residues. CDR1 and CDR2 from the germline V gene are LNHDA and SQIVND (reference sequence). V was pared by 3 bases and J by 2 bases, with 7 bases between. The full variable domain, rest sourced from reference TRBV19 and TRBJ1-2, is DGGITQSPKYLFRKEGQNVTLSCEQNLNHDAMYWYRQDPGQGLRLIYYSQIVNDFQKGDIAEGYSVSREKKESFPLTVTSAQKNPTAFYLCASSIKGNYGYTFGSGTRLTVV.

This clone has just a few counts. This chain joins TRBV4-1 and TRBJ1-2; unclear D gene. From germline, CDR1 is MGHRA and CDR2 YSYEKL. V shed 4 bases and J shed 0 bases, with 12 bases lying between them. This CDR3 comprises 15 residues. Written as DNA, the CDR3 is TGCGCCAGCAGCCTTCAGCTAGAAGCTAACTATGGCTACACCTTC. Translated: CASSLQLEANYGYTF.

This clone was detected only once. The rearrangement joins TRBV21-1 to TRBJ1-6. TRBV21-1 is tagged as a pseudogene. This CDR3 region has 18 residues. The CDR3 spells CASSKDALPEPLDSPLHF. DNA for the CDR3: TGTGCCAGCAGCAAAGACGCCCTGCCCGAACCTTTGGATTCACCCCTCCACTTT.

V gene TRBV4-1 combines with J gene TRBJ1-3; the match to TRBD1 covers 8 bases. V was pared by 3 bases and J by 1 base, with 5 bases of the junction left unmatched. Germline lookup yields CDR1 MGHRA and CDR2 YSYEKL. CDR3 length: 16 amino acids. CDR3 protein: CASSHDRGVSGNTIYF. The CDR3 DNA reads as TGCGCCAGCAGCCACGACAGGGGAGTTTCTGGAAACACCATATATTTT.

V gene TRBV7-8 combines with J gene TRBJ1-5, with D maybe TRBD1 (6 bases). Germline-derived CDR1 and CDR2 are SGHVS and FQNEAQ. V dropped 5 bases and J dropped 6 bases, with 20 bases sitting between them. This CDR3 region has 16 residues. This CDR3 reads CASSDSGQSRGQPQHF. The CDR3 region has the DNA TGTGCCAGCAGCGATTCCGGACAGTCTCGAGGTCAGCCCCAGCATTTT.

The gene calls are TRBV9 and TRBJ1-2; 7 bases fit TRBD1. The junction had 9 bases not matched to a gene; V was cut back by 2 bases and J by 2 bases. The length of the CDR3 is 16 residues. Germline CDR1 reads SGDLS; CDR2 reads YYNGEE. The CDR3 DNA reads TGTGCCAGCAGCGTGGGGACAGTCATTCGAAACTATGGCTACACCTTC. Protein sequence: CASSVGTVIRNYGYTF. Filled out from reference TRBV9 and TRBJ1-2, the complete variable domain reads DSGVTQTPKHLITATGQRVTLRCSPRSGDLSVYWYQQSLDQGLQFLIQYYNGEERAKGNILERFSAQQFPDLHSELNLSSLELGDSALYFCASSVGTVIRNYGYTFGSGTRLTVV.

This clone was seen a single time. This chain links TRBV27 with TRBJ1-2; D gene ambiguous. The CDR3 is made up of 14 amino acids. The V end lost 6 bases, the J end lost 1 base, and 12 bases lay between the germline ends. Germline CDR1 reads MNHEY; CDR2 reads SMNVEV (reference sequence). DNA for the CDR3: TGTGCCAGCAGGACCTTAGGGCGTAACTATGGCTACACCTTC. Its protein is CASRTLGRNYGYTF.

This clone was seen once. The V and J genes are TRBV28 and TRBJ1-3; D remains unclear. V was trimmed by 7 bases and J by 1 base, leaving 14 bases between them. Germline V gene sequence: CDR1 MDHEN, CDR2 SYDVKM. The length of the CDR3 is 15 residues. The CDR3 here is CASKQTIGSGNTIYF. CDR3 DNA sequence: TGTGCCAGCAAACAGACAATTGGGTCTGGAAACACCATATATTTT.

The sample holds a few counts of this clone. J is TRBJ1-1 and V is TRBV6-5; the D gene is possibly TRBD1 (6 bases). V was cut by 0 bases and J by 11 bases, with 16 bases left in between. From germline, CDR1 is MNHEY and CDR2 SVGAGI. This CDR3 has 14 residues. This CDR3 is CASSYSTGRNNAFF. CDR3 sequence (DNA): TGTGCCAGCAGTTACTCGACAGGACGGAATAATGCTTTCTTT.

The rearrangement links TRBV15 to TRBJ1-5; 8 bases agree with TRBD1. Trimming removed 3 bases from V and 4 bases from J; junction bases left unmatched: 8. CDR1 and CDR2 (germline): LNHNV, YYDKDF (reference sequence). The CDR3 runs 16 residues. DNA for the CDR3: TGTGCCACCAGCAGCGCAGGGGGCATGAGGAATCAGCCCCAGCATTTT. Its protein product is CATSSAGGMRNQPQHF.

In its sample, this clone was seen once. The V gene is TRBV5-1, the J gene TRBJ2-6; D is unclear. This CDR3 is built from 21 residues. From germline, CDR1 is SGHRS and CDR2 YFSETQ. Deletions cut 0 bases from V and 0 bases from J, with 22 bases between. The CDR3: CASSLDSIGRQVYSGANVLTF. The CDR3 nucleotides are TGCGCCAGCAGCTTGGATTCGATTGGGCGGCAGGTCTACTCTGGGGCCAACGTCCTGACTTTC. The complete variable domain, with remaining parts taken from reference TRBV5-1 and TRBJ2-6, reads KAGVTQTPRYLIKTRGQQVTLSCSPISGHRSVSWYQQTPGQGLQFLFEYFSETQRNKGNFPGRFSGRQFSNSRSEMNVSTLELGDSALYLCASSLDSIGRQVYSGANVLTFGAGSRLTVL.

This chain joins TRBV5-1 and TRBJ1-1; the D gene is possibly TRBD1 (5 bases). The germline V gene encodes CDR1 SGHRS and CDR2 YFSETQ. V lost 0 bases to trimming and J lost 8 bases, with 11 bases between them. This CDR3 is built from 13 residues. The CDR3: CASSLEWGVEAFF. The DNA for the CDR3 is TGCGCCAGCAGCTTGGAATGGGGGGTAGAAGCTTTCTTT.